This TCR beta chain emerged from a study of T-cell reconstitution after alpha-beta-depleted transplantation in children. A TCRbeta library incorporating unique molecular identifiers was prepared. A single record per CDR3 protein comes from TCRdb applying MiXCR to the PCR reads. The sample lists a few hundred thousand distinct CDR3 sequences, roughly 18% occurring once. This CDR3 region has 17 residues. V dropped 3 bases and J dropped 4 bases, with 22 bases sitting between them. Germline values: CDR1 SGHDN, CDR2 FVKESK. The rearrangement joins TRBV14 to TRBJ2-7; no reliable D call. Specimen: PBMCs from the stem cell graft donor, collected from the stem cell graft. The source of this sequence is a human donor who donated a stem cell graft to a child with acute lymphoblastic leukemia. The chain's CDR3 is CASSQTVPDLTSYEQYF. CDR3 DNA: TGTGCCAGCAGCCAGACGGTCCCCGACCTCACAAGTTACGAGCAGTACTTC.